This T cell receptor beta chain was found in a study of blood T cell repertoires in COVID-19 (dated by TCRdb to the early 2020s). General notes on the study: Collaborator samples came from the United States, Italy and Spain and covered acute and convalescent phases of COVID-19. The prospective study material was composed of cDNA or gDNA derived from T cells, B-cell-depleted T cells, or PBMCs. Deeply sampled blood TCRbeta repertoires from subjects exposed to, actively infected with, or recovered from COVID-19 were included in the dataset. The repertoires were released in a freely available public database meant as a resource for research on the immune response to SARS-CoV-2. Samples came from the ongoing ImmuneRACE study (first 160 participants) plus 1,254 subjects from 6 global collaborators. A de-identified subject ID, COVID-19 status, age in years and sex were almost always included in the sample metadata. Where available, HLA class I and class II types were obtained from metadata supplied by the sample provider rather than from assay-based typing. Broader findings and caveats from the paper: The amount of clinical and demographic metadata varied by source and participant and was provided uncurated.

Unmatched junction bases come to 13, with V trimmed by 5 bases and J by 8 bases. Including cysteine and phenylalanine, the CDR3 has 16 amino acids. Only CDR3 DNA remains: 48 bases, in frame from the first base. CDR1 and CDR2 were assigned from the germline V gene (reference sequence) as MNHNY and SVGAGI. Whole blood was collected in K2EDTA tubes by collaborating institutions according to the institutions' own protocols. For TCRbeta analysis, collaborators shipped samples in one of three forms: frozen whole blood, isolated PBMCs, or DNA extracted from either of those sample types. In this sample, this clone turned up once. Its target antigen remains unknown. Per-base qualities were not stored, and no clone one base away is much larger. The immunoSEQ Assay, a bias-controlled multiplex PCR, was used to amplify TCRbeta CDR3 regions from genomic DNA. In the authors' own workflow: Nucleated cell counts per sample were estimated from amplification of reference gene primers within the assay. To quantify the absolute abundance of each unique TCRbeta CDR3 rearrangement, sequence reads were collapsed and filtered. For each sample, productive Simpson clonality was calculated as the square root of Simpson's diversity index across productive rearrangements. The table comes from immuneACCESS by way of TCRdb, which keeps in-frame sequences with V and J called. Part of the clones is missing from these tables; in studies checked, under half for an unresolved V gene and the rest for unknown reasons. The DNA gave D and trimming, while V, J and clone size come from that table. Present in this sample are roughly 230,000 clones, around 82% of which were seen just once. Of the sample, 3% to 4.5% falls within the top ten clones.

The chain is assembled from TRBV6-6 and TRBJ1-4; 8 bases in the junction line up with TRBD1. The sequence derives from a woman of 80 years or more with acute or convalescent COVID-19. The sample comprised peripheral blood. The sequenced DNA: TGTGCCAGCAGTACTACAGAGACAGGGGCTGGGGAAAAACTGTTTTTT. Its protein product is CASSTTETGAGEKLFF.